What follows describes a single T cell receptor (beta chain). This record comes from a study of OX40 agonist ivuxolimab in advanced cancers. The repertoire was sequenced with immunoSEQ multiplex PCR; TCRdb's copy has only in-frame clones and lacks some. The sample gives fewer than 110,000 clones, around 93% of which show up once; 0.95% to 1.5% is in the top ten. After removal of 5 bases from V and 2 bases from J, the junction contained 6 bases not matched to a gene. Germline assignment: CDR1 SGHNT and CDR2 YENEEA. This CDR3 comprises 15 residues. The chain couples TRBV11-3 to TRBJ2-7, with 10 bases lining up with TRBD1. This specimen was CD4+ or CD8+ T cells sorted from blood, taken in a trial of the OX40 agonist ivuxolimab. The receptor was derived from an adult with an advanced solid tumor such as melanoma, head and neck, liver or kidney cancer. The CDR3 loop reads CASSHSGTGAYEQYF. The CDR3 region has the DNA TGTGCCAGCAGCCATTCGGGGACAGGGGCCTACGAGCAGTACTTC.